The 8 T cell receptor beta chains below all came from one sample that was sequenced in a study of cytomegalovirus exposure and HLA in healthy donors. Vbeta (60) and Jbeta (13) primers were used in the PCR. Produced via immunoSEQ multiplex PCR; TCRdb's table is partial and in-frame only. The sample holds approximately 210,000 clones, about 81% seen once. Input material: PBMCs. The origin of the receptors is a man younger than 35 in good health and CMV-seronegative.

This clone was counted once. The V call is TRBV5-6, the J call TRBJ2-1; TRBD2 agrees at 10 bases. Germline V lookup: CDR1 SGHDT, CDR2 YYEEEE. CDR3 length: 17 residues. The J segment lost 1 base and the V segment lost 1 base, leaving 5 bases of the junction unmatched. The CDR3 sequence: CASSLPSSGGSYNEQFF. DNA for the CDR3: TGTGCCAGCAGCTTGCCGAGTAGCGGGGGGTCCTACAATGAGCAGTTCTTC. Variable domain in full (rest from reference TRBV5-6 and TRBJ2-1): DAGVTQSPTHLIKTRGQQVTLRCSPKSGHDTVSWYQQALGQGPQFIFQYYEEEERQRGNFPDRFSGHQFPNYSSELNVNALLLGDSALYLCASSLPSSGGSYNEQFFGPGTRLTVL.

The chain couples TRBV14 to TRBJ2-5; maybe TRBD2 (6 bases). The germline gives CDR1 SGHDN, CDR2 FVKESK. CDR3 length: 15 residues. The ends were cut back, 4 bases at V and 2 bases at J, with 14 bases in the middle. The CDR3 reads CASSLMFGGQETQYF. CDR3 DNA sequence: TGTGCCAGCAGCCTGATGTTTGGGGGGCAAGAGACCCAGTACTTC.

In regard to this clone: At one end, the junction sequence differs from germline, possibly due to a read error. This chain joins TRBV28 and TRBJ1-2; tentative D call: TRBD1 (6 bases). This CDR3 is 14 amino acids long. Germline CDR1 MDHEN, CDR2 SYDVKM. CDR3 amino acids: CASSLGASNYDYTF. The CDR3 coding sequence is TGTGCCAGCAGTCTGGGGGCCTCCAACTATGACTACACCTTC.

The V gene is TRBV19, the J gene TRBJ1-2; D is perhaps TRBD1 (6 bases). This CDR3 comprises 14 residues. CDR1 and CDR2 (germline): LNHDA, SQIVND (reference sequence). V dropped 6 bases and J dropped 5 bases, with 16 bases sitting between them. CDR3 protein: CASRARQAPYGYTF. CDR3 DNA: TGTGCCAGTAGGGCCAGACAGGCCCCTTATGGCTACACCTTC.

CDR3 residues: CASSSGAGSYNEQFF. The CDR3 region has the DNA TGTGCCAGCTCCAGCGGGGCCGGTTCCTACAATGAGCAGTTCTTC. The V gene is TRBV11-2, the J gene TRBJ2-1, with 7 bases matching TRBD2. CDR3 size: 15 residues. Looked up from germline, CDR1 is SGHAT and CDR2 is FQNNGV. The trim removed 8 bases at V and 1 base at J, leaving 8 bases unmatched. Based on the CDR3 plus reference TRBV11-2 and TRBJ2-1, the full variable domain is EAGVAQSPRYKIIEKRQSVAFWCNPISGHATLYWYQQILGQGPKLLIQFQNNGVVDDSQLPKDRFSAERLKGVDSTLKIQPAKLEDSAVYLCASSSGAGSYNEQFFGPGTRLTVL.

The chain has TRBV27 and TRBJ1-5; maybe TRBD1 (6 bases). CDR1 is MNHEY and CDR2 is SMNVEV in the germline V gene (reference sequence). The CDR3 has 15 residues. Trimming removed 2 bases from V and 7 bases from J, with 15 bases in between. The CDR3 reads CASSLLQGIGQPQHF. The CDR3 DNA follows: TGTGCCAGCAGTTTACTACAGGGAATAGGGCAGCCCCAGCATTTT.

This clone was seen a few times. The CDR3 reads CASSLQGATEAFF. CDR3 DNA sequence: TGTGCCAGTAGTTTACAGGGGGCAACTGAAGCTTTCTTT. The V gene is TRBV19, the J gene TRBJ1-1; 9 bases agree with TRBD1. V dropped 5 bases and J dropped 5; count of bases not matched to a gene: 3. Germline V gene sequence: CDR1 LNHDA, CDR2 SQIVND (reference sequence). CDR3 length: 13 amino acids.

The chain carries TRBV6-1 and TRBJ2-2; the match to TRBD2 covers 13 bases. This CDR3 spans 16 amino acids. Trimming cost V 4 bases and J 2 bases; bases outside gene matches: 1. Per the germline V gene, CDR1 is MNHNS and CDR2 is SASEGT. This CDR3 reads CASSGLAGGNTGELFF. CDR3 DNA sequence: TGTGCCAGCAGTGGACTAGCGGGAGGAAACACCGGGGAGCTGTTTTTT.